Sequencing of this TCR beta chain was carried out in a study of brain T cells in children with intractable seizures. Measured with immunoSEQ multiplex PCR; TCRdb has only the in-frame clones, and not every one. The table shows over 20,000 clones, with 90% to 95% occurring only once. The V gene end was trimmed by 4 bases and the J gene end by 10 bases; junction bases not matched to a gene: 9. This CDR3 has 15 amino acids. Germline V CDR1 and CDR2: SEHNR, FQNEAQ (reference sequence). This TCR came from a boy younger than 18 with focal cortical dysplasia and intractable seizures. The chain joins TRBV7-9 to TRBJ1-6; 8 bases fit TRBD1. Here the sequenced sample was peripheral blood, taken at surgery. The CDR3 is CASSSLGQGESPLHF. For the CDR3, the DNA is TGTGCCAGCAGCTCCCTAGGACAGGGTGAATCACCCCTCCACTTT. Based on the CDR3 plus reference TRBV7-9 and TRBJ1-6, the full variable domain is DTGVSQNPRHKITKRGQNVTFRCDPISEHNRLYWYRQTLGQGPEFLTYFQNEAQLEKSRLLSDRFSAERPKGSFSTLEIQRTEQGDSAMYLCASSSLGQGESPLHFGNGTRLTVT.